A single sample is the source of the 18 T cell receptor beta chains below, sequenced in a study of cytomegalovirus exposure and HLA in healthy donors. PCR primers comprised 60 Vbeta and 13 Jbeta primers. The method was immunoSEQ multiplex PCR; TCRdb's version includes in-frame clones alone and lacks a portion of them. Among 150,000 to 200,000 clones listed, roughly 74% were seen once. Input material: PBMCs. The receptors shown here come from a middle-aged woman in good health and CMV-seropositive.

The chain combines TRBV5-4 with TRBJ2-7, with 9 bases identical to TRBD1. The V and J ends lost 1 base and 6 bases, in that order; junction bases with no gene match: 8. The CDR3 length is 15 residues. Germline V lookup: CDR1 SGHNT, CDR2 YYREEE (reference sequence). For the CDR3, the DNA is TGTGCCAGCAGCTTGTCGGGACAGGGCCCTTTCGAGCAGTACTTC. Translating it yields CASSLSGQGPFEQYF.

This rearrangement joins TRBV5-4 to TRBJ2-5, with 7 bases fitting TRBD1. Per the germline V gene, CDR1 is SGHNT and CDR2 is YYREEE (reference sequence). The CDR3 is 15 amino acids. The ends lost 4 bases at V and 4 bases at J; junction bases unmatched: 10. The CDR3 sequence: CASSPTGRVRETQYF. The CDR3 DNA reads as TGTGCCAGCAGCCCGACAGGGCGGGTAAGAGAGACCCAGTACTTC.

The chain combines TRBV6-1 with TRBJ1-2; 10 bases map to TRBD1. Germline loops: CDR1 MNHNS, CDR2 SASEGT. The CDR3 is made up of 15 amino acids. Losses at the gene ends were 3 bases for V and 5 bases for J; bases not matched to a gene: 6. CDR3 in DNA: TGTGCCAGCAGTGAGGGGACAGGGGTGCAGTATGGCTACACCTTC. Translated: CASSEGTGVQYGYTF.

The chain links TRBV2 to TRBJ1-6; TRBD1 is a possible D gene (5 bases). CDR3 length: 14 amino acids. CDR1 SNHLY and CDR2 FYNNEI come from the germline V gene. V gave up 8 bases and J gave up 7 bases, with 15 bases separating them. The CDR3 reads CASLGIRGNSPLHF. CDR3 nucleotide sequence: TGTGCCAGCTTGGGGATTCGGGGGAATTCACCCCTCCACTTT.

The V and J genes are TRBV28 and TRBJ1-2; tentative D call: TRBD1 (6 bases). The V gene's germline CDR1 is MDHEN and CDR2 SYDVKM. This CDR3 has 14 residues. V dropped 3 bases and J dropped 6 bases, with 14 bases sitting between them. In DNA form, the CDR3 reads TGTGCCAGCAGTTTCGCAGGGGATTGGAATGGCTACACCTTC. Translation: CASSFAGDWNGYTF.

This chain connects TRBV18 to TRBJ2-2, with 12 nucleotides matching TRBD2. Germline V gene lookup returns CDR1 KGHSH and CDR2 LQKENI. V lost 6 bases, J lost 2 bases, and 4 bases stayed unmatched. This CDR3 has 16 amino acids. The CDR3 sequence: CASSPSGRENTGELFF. CDR3 in DNA: TGTGCCAGCTCCCCTAGCGGGAGGGAAAACACCGGGGAGCTGTTTTTT.

The table lists this clone with a few counts. V is TRBV30 and J is TRBJ1-5; D unresolved. The CDR3 has 13 amino acids. Germline loops: CDR1 GTSNPN, CDR2 SVGIG (reference sequence). Trimming stripped 2 bases from V and 3 bases from J, with 8 bases between. Here the CDR3 reads CAWSRTNNQPQHF. The CDR3 DNA follows: TGTGCCTGGAGTCGAACAAACAATCAGCCCCAGCATTTT.

The rearrangement joins TRBV2 to TRBJ2-2; 9 bases align to TRBD1. Germline trimming cut 1 base from V and 4 bases from J; bases unmatched to any gene: 7. In germline, CDR1 is SNHLY, CDR2 FYNNEI. The CDR3 consists of 17 residues. This CDR3 reads CASSEDRQGGPTGELFF. As DNA, the CDR3 is TGTGCCAGCAGTGAAGACCGACAGGGGGGTCCCACCGGGGAGCTGTTTTTT.

The rearrangement links TRBV5-1 to TRBJ2-1, with TRBD1 matching over 8 bases. The CDR3 loop spans 15 amino acids. CDR1 SGHRS and CDR2 YFSETQ come from the germline V gene. J lost 5 bases, V lost 4 bases, and 8 bases had no gene match. CDR3 nucleotide sequence: TGCGCCAGCAGCCGCTACCTGGGACAGGACAATGAGCAGTTCTTC. Translation gives CASSRYLGQDNEQFF. Variable domain in full (rest from reference TRBV5-1 and TRBJ2-1): KAGVTQTPRYLIKTRGQQVTLSCSPISGHRSVSWYQQTPGQGLQFLFEYFSETQRNKGNFPGRFSGRQFSNSRSEMNVSTLELGDSALYLCASSRYLGQDNEQFFGPGTRLTVL.

The V and J genes are TRBV2 and TRBJ1-2; 7 positions match TRBD1. Unmatched junction bases numbered 4, after V lost 7 bases and J lost 2 bases. Germline CDR1 SNHLY, CDR2 FYNNEI. The CDR3 consists of 13 residues. The DNA of the CDR3 is TGTGCCAGCAAACCGGACAGGAACTATGGCTACACCTTC. Protein sequence: CASKPDRNYGYTF.

The genes are TRBV7-2 and TRBJ1-5; TRBD1 matches 10 bases. The trim removed 4 bases at V and 4 bases at J, leaving 7 bases unmatched. Germline assignment: CDR1 SGHTA and CDR2 FQGNSA. The CDR3 runs to 16 residues. For the CDR3, the DNA is TGTGCCAGCAGCTCCCGGGGGACAGGGGAAAATCAGCCCCAGCATTTT. Its protein product is CASSSRGTGENQPQHF.

J is TRBJ1-1 and V is TRBV19, with TRBD1 as a possible D gene (5 bases). Trimming cost V 4 bases and J 7 bases, with 16 bases left between them. The CDR3 runs to 14 residues. The germline CDR1 and CDR2 sequences are LNHDA and SQIVND (reference sequence). CDR3 sequence: CASSTLQGWGEAFF. CDR3 DNA: TGTGCCAGTAGTACCCTGCAGGGATGGGGTGAAGCTTTCTTT.

The chain couples TRBV12-2 to TRBJ2-1; the tabulated D call, TRBD2, remains unverified against the DNA. TRBV12-2 is a documented pseudogene. This CDR3 is built from 16 residues. The CDR3 reads CASRLVGLADDNEQFF. The DNA of the CDR3 is TGTGCAAGTCGCTTAGTAGGACTAGCGGACGACAATGAGCAGTTCTTC.

This clone was observed a single time. The rearrangement uses TRBV9 and TRBJ1-4; tentatively, D is TRBD1 (6 bases). CDR3 length: 13 residues. CDR1 is SGDLS and CDR2 is YYNGEE in the germline V gene. Trimming removed 3 bases at V and 10 bases at J, with 13 bases between. The CDR3 DNA follows: TGTGCCAGCAGCGAGGGACACGGGGCAAAACTGTTTTTT. Its translation is CASSEGHGAKLFF.

The chain combines TRBV11-2 with TRBJ2-2, with D perhaps matching TRBD2 (5 bases). The V gene's germline CDR1 is SGHAT and CDR2 FQNNGV. CDR3 length equals 16 residues. V lost 6 bases and J lost 0, with 14 bases in between. The chain's CDR3 is CASRRVVGSNTGELFF. The DNA for the CDR3 is TGTGCCAGCAGGAGGGTGGTGGGTTCGAACACCGGGGAGCTGTTTTTT.

This chain connects TRBV29-1 to TRBJ2-5; 8 nucleotides match TRBD2. The CDR3 contains 12 residues. The V gene's germline CDR1 is SQVTM and CDR2 ANQGSEA. The J segment lost 11 bases and the V segment lost 7 bases, leaving 12 bases of the junction unmatched. This chain's CDR3 is CSALATRGGQYF. The CDR3 nucleotides are TGCAGCGCCCTAGCCACTCGGGGGGGGCAGTACTTC. The variable domain in full, completed from reference TRBV29-1 and TRBJ2-5, reads SAVISQKPSRDICQRGTSLTIQCQVDSQVTMMFWYRQQPGQSLTLIATANQGSEATYESGFVIDKFPISRPNLTFSTLTVSNMSPEDSSIYLCSALATRGGQYFGPGTRLLVL.

The CDR3 reads CASRTSGAGTQYF. The CDR3 DNA reads TGTGCCAGCAGGACATCAGGGGCCGGCACGCAGTATTTT. The genes are TRBV28 and TRBJ2-3; D perhaps matches TRBD1 (6 bases). This CDR3 is 13 amino acids long. V lost 6 bases to trimming and J lost 9 bases, with 16 bases between them. CDR1 is MDHEN and CDR2 is SYDVKM in the germline V gene.

The CDR3 DNA reads TGTGCCAGCAGTAAACAGCAGAACACTGAAGCTTTCTTT. This sequence encodes CASSKQQNTEAFF. The V gene is TRBV11-3, the J gene TRBJ1-1; unclear D gene. V lost 6 bases, J lost 1 base, and 9 bases lay in between. The germline CDR1 and CDR2 sequences are SGHNT and YENEEA. The CDR3 is made up of 13 amino acids.